This T cell receptor beta chain derives from a study of T cells in localized non-small cell lung cancer. Study-wide points: Owing to sequencing of a solitary tumor region, heterogeneity cannot be discounted. Higher blood T cell density went with longer overall survival. Tumor showed lower T cell clonality than uninvolved adjacent lung, where it was highest. For the top 100 tumor clones, a median about 57 also appeared in adjacent lung.

Notes on this clone: Antigen: not known.

Generated by immunoSEQ multiplex PCR, the TCRdb table keeps only in-frame clones and is missing some. The sample has several thousand clones, roughly 23% seen once; the top ten hold 3.6%. The germline V and J ends were trimmed by 0 bases and 2 bases, with 9 bases remaining between them. The CDR3 loop spans 16 amino acids. Germline-derived CDR1 and CDR2 are SGDLS and YYNGEE. This TCR derives from a man between 40 and 75 years old with stage III squamous cell lung carcinoma. This chain connects TRBV9 to TRBJ2-6; perhaps TRBD1 as D (5 bases). Here the sequenced sample was lung tumor tissue, taken before any cancer treatment. CDR3 loop: CASSVVSRAGANVLTF. The CDR3 nucleotides are TGTGCCAGCAGCGTAGTATCCAGGGCTGGGGCCAACGTCCTGACTTTC.